This TCR beta chain was retrieved from a study of cytomegalovirus exposure and HLA in healthy donors. The PCR used 60 Vbeta and 13 Jbeta primers. Generated by immunoSEQ multiplex PCR, the TCRdb table keeps only in-frame clones and is missing some. The sample has 150,000 to 200,000 clones; roughly 73% are singletons. This CDR3 comprises 15 residues. V was clipped by 5 bases and J by 4 bases, with 15 bases between them. The germline CDR1 and CDR2 sequences are SEHNR and FQNEAQ (reference sequence). General study points: Cytomegalovirus status was reportedly diagnosed by the classifier with high specificity and sensitivity.

In its sample, this clone was seen a few times. Its antigen remains unidentified. The TCR was taken from a male donor in good health and CMV-seronegative. The sample was PBMCs. The chain couples TRBV7-9 to TRBJ1-3; D perhaps matches TRBD1 (6 bases). The CDR3 DNA reads as TGTGCCAGCAGCATTACAGGGTTAGGAGGAAACACCATATATTTT. Residues: CASSITGLGGNTIYF. The whole variable domain, remainder taken from reference TRBV7-9 and TRBJ1-3, is DTGVSQNPRHKITKRGQNVTFRCDPISEHNRLYWYRQTLGQGPEFLTYFQNEAQLEKSRLLSDRFSAERPKGSFSTLEIQRTEQGDSAMYLCASSITGLGGNTIYFGEGSWLTVV.